Listed here are 3 T cell receptor beta chains from one sample, sequenced in a study of cytomegalovirus exposure and HLA in healthy donors. It was with 60 Vbeta and 13 Jbeta primers that the PCR ran. The assay was immunoSEQ multiplex PCR, and TCRdb's table has in-frame clones only and misses some. In the table there are fewer than 250,000 clones, 79% of which are singletons. Sequencing was done on a sample of PBMCs. The receptor set was obtained from a woman younger than 30 in good health and CMV-seronegative.

This clone has just one count. This chain uses TRBV5-1 with TRBJ2-7; D uncertain. The CDR3 loop spans 14 amino acids. Germline-derived CDR1 and CDR2 are SGHRS and YFSETQ. The V and J ends lost 3 bases and 0 bases respectively, with 10 bases between them. The CDR3 coding sequence is TGCGCCAGCAGCTCCCAGAAAAGCTCCTACGAGCAGTACTTC. This encodes CASSSQKSSYEQYF. Complete variable domain (other parts from reference TRBV5-1 and TRBJ2-7): KAGVTQTPRYLIKTRGQQVTLSCSPISGHRSVSWYQQTPGQGLQFLFEYFSETQRNKGNFPGRFSGRQFSNSRSEMNVSTLELGDSALYLCASSSQKSSYEQYFGPGTRLTVT.

V usage is TRBV6-6 and J usage is TRBJ1-2, with TRBD1 identical over 10 bases. J lost 7 bases, V lost 5 bases, and 13 bases had no gene match. This CDR3 contains 16 residues. Germline V gene sequence: CDR1 MNHNY, CDR2 SVGAGI (reference sequence). CDR3 sequence: CASSTPPGQGQTGYTF. CDR3 bases: TGTGCCAGCAGTACTCCACCGGGACAGGGGCAGACTGGCTACACCTTC.

The chain combines TRBV30 with TRBJ1-6; D may be TRBD1 (6 bases). Trimming cost V 0 bases and J 14 bases, with 17 bases left between them. CDR3 length equals 14 residues. Germline loops: CDR1 GTSNPN, CDR2 SVGIG (reference sequence). This chain's CDR3 is CAWSVSGVVLTLHF. The CDR3, as DNA: TGTGCCTGGAGTGTTTCAGGGGTGGTTTTAACCCTCCACTTT.